The 19 T cell receptor beta chains below all came from one sample that was sequenced in a study of OX40 agonist ivuxolimab in advanced cancers. Clones were read by immunoSEQ multiplex PCR, and TCRdb kept only the in-frame ones, dropping some. This sample carries roughly 34,000 clones, more than 80% of them seen once, and the ten largest clones take more than 10%. The specimen was CD4+ or CD8+ T cells sorted from blood, collected in a trial of the OX40 agonist ivuxolimab. Receptor source: an adult with an advanced solid tumor such as melanoma, head and neck, liver or kidney cancer.

The chain has TRBV13 and TRBJ1-1; 10 positions agree with TRBD1. The CDR3 extends over 14 amino acids. Germline loops: CDR1 PRHDT, CDR2 FYEKMQ (reference sequence). J gave up 5 bases and V 5 bases, and 5 bases lay outside the gene matches. The CDR3 DNA reads as TGTGCCAGCAGCGAGGGACAGGGGAGGACTGAAGCTTTCTTT. Amino acids: CASSEGQGRTEAFF.

Notes on this clone: Additional DNA sequences in this sample encode the identical CDR3. The rearrangement links TRBV4-3 to TRBJ2-7; TRBD1 aligns across 10 bases. CDR3 size: 14 residues. V dropped 4 bases and J dropped 4; count of bases not matched to a gene: 4. The germline gives CDR1 LGHNA, CDR2 YSLEER. DNA of the CDR3: TGCGCCAGCAGCCGGGGACAGGGGAGGTACGAGCAGTACTTC. It is translated as CASSRGQGRYEQYF.

This sequence joins TRBV4-1 and TRBJ2-5, with D unresolved. CDR1 and CDR2 (germline): MGHRA, YSYEKL. CDR3 size: 14 residues. Trimming stripped 1 base from V and 3 bases from J, with 9 bases between. The DNA for the CDR3 is TGCGCCAGCAGCCAAGTGGGCGGTGAAGAGACCCAGTACTTC. It codes for CASSQVGGEETQYF.

The rearrangement joins TRBV6-5 to TRBJ2-5; 9 positions agree with TRBD2. Germline V gene sequence: CDR1 MNHEY, CDR2 SVGAGI. V lost 0 bases to trimming and J lost 4 bases; unmatched junction nucleotides: 3. CDR3 length: 15 residues. DNA for the CDR3: TGTGCCAGCAGTTACTCGCGGGGGGGCCGAGAGACCCAGTACTTC. It is translated as CASSYSRGGRETQYF.

The rearrangement links TRBV7-9 to TRBJ2-7; TRBD2 matches at 10 bases. CDR1 is SEHNR and CDR2 is FQNEAQ in the germline V gene (reference sequence). The CDR3 is 16 residues long. The ends lost 1 base at V and 5 bases at J; junction bases unmatched: 8. CDR3 protein: CASSLEWLAGDHEQYF. The CDR3 DNA reads as TGTGCCAGCAGCTTAGAATGGCTAGCGGGGGACCACGAGCAGTACTTC.

This clone was seen more than once but under ten times. The chain joins TRBV4-1 to TRBJ1-5; the D is unclear. CDR1 is MGHRA, CDR2 YSYEKL, per germline. V was clipped by 4 bases and J by 2 bases, with 12 bases between them. This CDR3 is built from 15 residues. The CDR3 nucleotides are TGCGCCAGCAGCCCCACACCCGGGGGCAATCAGCCCCAGCATTTT. The encoded protein is CASSPTPGGNQPQHF.

The chain joins TRBV5-6 to TRBJ1-6; D may be TRBD1 (6 bases). The CDR3 runs 15 residues. V lost 0 bases and J lost 7, with 11 bases in between. Looked up from germline, CDR1 is SGHDT and CDR2 is YYEEEE. The CDR3 region has the DNA TGTGCCAGCAGCTTGGGAGGGGGGGGGAATTCACCCCTCCACTTT. Encoded protein: CASSLGGGGNSPLHF.

The rearrangement uses TRBV10-3 and TRBJ2-7; no clear D gene. The CDR3 spans 14 residues. In germline, CDR1 is ENHRY, CDR2 SYGVKD. V lost 3 bases to trimming and J lost 4 bases, with 13 bases between them. The CDR3 bases are TGTGCCATCAGTGAATTCGCAAGGGATTACGAGCAGTACTTC. Its translation: CAISEFARDYEQYF.

The chain carries TRBV6-6 and TRBJ2-7; 7 bases fit TRBD2. CDR1 is MNHNY, CDR2 SVGAGI, per germline (reference sequence). CDR3 size: 16 residues. V dropped 0 bases and J dropped 3; count of bases not matched to a gene: 8. CDR3 loop: CASSYSASGVIYEQYF. CDR3 nucleotide sequence: TGTGCCAGCAGTTACTCCGCGAGCGGGGTGATCTACGAGCAGTACTTC.

This chain links TRBV11-2 with TRBJ2-5, with 12 nucleotides matching TRBD2. Trimming at V came to 2 bases and at J to 4 bases, leaving 2 bases not matched to a gene. Germline CDR1 is SGHAT and CDR2 is FQNNGV. The CDR3 loop spans 15 amino acids. The CDR3 nucleotides are TGTGCCAGCAGCTTAATACTAGCGGGAGGAGAGACCCAGTACTTC. Translated: CASSLILAGGETQYF.

The rearrangement links TRBV2 to TRBJ1-6; possibly TRBD1 for D (5 bases). Germline assignment: CDR1 SNHLY and CDR2 FYNNEI. There are 18 residues in the CDR3. Trimming removed 10 bases from V and 0 bases from J, with 22 bases in between. In nucleotides, the CDR3 is TGTGCCATCCCCTTGGATAGTGACAGCAGCTCCTATAATTCACCCCTCCACTTT. This gives the protein CAIPLDSDSSSYNSPLHF.

The chain uses TRBV2 and TRBJ1-2; D is unresolved. V lost 1 base and J 3 bases, leaving 9 bases between the germline ends. CDR1 and CDR2 from the germline V gene are SNHLY and FYNNEI. The CDR3 is 14 amino acids. Here the CDR3 reads CASSEERYDYGYTF. The CDR3, as DNA: TGTGCCAGCAGTGAAGAGAGATATGACTATGGCTACACCTTC.

The V gene is TRBV5-6, the J gene TRBJ2-1, with unresolved D. This CDR3 has 12 amino acids. V was clipped by 0 bases and J by 9 bases, with 7 bases between them. The germline V gene encodes CDR1 SGHDT and CDR2 YYEEEE. Here the CDR3 reads CASSLAVGEQFF. In nucleotides, the CDR3 is TGTGCCAGCAGCTTGGCCGTGGGTGAGCAGTTCTTC.

The rearrangement joins TRBV28 to TRBJ1-2; D might be TRBD1 (5 bases). The CDR3 covers 15 residues. The germline V gene has CDR1 MDHEN and CDR2 SYDVKM. The V and J ends lost 5 bases and 3 bases respectively, with 16 bases between them. Written as DNA, the CDR3 is TGTGCCAGCAGTACGGGCGGGGGTGATTACTATGGCTACACCTTC. Its protein product is CASSTGGGDYYGYTF.

The chain couples TRBV30 to TRBJ1-2; D unclear. Germline V CDR1 and CDR2: GTSNPN, SVGIG (reference sequence). The CDR3 loop spans 13 amino acids. Trimming removed 3 bases at V and 0 bases at J, with 8 bases between. CDR3 protein: CAWSGGPNYGYTF. CDR3 nucleotide sequence: TGTGCCTGGAGCGGCGGCCCTAACTATGGCTACACCTTC.

The rearrangement links TRBV7-8 to TRBJ2-7; D might be TRBD2 (6 bases). The CDR3 covers 13 residues. Trimming left V 5 bases short and J 2 bases short, with 10 bases between. Germline CDR1 and CDR2: SGHVS and FQNEAQ. CDR3 sequence (DNA): TGTGCCAGCAGCACGACTAGTACCTACGAGCAGTACTTC. This translates into CASSTTSTYEQYF.

The chain carries TRBV27 and TRBJ1-2, with 8 bases identical to TRBD1. The germline gives CDR1 MNHEY, CDR2 SMNVEV (reference sequence). This CDR3 comprises 14 residues. V shed 3 bases, J shed 5 bases, and the junction held 5 bases outside the gene matches. The CDR3 spells CASSFGRQGYGYTF. The CDR3 nucleotides read TGTGCCAGCAGTTTTGGGAGACAGGGGTATGGCTACACCTTC.

DNA for the CDR3: TGCGCCAGCAGCCAAGATGGTGGGGATTGGGAGCAGTACTTC. The encoded protein is CASSQDGGDWEQYF. The J gene is TRBJ2-7, the V gene TRBV4-1; D is unresolved. The CDR3 covers 14 residues. The ends were cut back, 0 bases at V and 7 bases at J, with 13 bases in the middle. Germline CDR1 reads MGHRA; CDR2 reads YSYEKL.

The chain has TRBV28 and TRBJ2-5; D unclear. CDR1 and CDR2 from the germline V gene are MDHEN and SYDVKM. Trimming took 6 bases from V and 2 from J, leaving 10 bases between them. CDR3 length: 13 residues. The CDR3 spells CASSPGGQETQYF. The CDR3 nucleotides read TGTGCCAGCAGCCCCGGCGGACAAGAGACCCAGTACTTC.